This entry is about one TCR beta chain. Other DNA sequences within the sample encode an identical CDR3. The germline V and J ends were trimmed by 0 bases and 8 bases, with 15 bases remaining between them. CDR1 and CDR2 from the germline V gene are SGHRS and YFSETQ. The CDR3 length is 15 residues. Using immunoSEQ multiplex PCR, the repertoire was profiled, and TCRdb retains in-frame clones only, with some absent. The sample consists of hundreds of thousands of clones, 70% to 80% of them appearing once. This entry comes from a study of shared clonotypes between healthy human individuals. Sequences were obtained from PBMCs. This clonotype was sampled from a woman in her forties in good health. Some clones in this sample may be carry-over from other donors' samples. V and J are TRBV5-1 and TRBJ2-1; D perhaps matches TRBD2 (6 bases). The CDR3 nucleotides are TGCGCCAGCAGCTTGGAGGGAGGTCGGGGAGATGAGCAGTTCTTC. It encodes CASSLEGGRGDEQFF.